This T cell receptor (beta chain) was sequenced during a study of OX40 agonist ivuxolimab in advanced cancers. Background on the study: Cancers in dose escalation were hepatocellular, melanoma, renal cell and head and neck. The study's findings and limits: On average, CD8+ T cells showed a greater number of expanded clones than CD4+. At 0.1 to 3.0 mg/kg and by week 6, clonal expansion occurred in CD4+ and CD8+ blood T cells.

For this clone: What it binds is unknown.

The length of the CDR3 is 14 residues. V shed 5 bases and J shed 4 bases, with 12 bases lying between them. CDR1 and CDR2 from the germline V gene are KGHSH and LQKENI. The protocol was immunoSEQ multiplex PCR, while the TCRdb copy is restricted to in-frame clones and leaves out a portion. The data contain roughly 100,000 clones, 90% of them seen just once; the ten biggest clones take up about 7.2%. This chain joins TRBV18 and TRBJ1-5; D remains unclear. This specimen was CD4+ or CD8+ T cells sorted from blood, taken in a trial of the OX40 agonist ivuxolimab. This TCR was recovered from an adult with an advanced solid tumor such as melanoma, head and neck, liver or kidney cancer. The CDR3 sequence is CASSEGQNNQPQHF. In DNA form, the CDR3 reads TGTGCCAGCTCAGAAGGGCAGAATAATCAGCCCCAGCATTTT.